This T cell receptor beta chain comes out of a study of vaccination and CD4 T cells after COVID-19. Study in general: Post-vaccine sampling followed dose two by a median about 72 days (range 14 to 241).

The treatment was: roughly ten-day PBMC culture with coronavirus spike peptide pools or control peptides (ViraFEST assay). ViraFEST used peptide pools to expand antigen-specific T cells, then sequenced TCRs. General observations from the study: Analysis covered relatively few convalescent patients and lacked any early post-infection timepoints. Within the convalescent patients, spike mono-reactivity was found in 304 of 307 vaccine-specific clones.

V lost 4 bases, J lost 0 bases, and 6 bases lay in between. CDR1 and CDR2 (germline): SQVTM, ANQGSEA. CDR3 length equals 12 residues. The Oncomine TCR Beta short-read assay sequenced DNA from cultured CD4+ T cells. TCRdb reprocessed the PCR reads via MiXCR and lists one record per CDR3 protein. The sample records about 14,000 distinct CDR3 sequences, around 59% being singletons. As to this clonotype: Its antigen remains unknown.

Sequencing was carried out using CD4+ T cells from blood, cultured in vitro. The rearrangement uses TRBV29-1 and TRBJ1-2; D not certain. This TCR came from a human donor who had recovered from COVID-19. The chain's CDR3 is CSVGAANYGYTF. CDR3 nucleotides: TGCAGCGTTGGAGCCGCTAACTATGGCTACACCTTC.